Below, 8 T cell receptor beta chains from the same sample are listed, as sequenced in a study of shared T cell receptors in the human thymus. The table came from immunoSEQ multiplex PCR; TCRdb's copy has only in-frame clones and leaves some out. The data hold some 660,000 clones, with 80% to 90% observed a single time. The same sample was also used in a study of human thymus T cells.

Sequenced input: thymocytes. These receptors came from a boy in the first two years of life with a congenital heart defect.

The CDR3 reads CASSSGQDVYNEQFF. CDR3 bases: TGTGCCAGCAGCTCCGGACAGGACGTATACAATGAGCAGTTCTTC. The rearrangement links TRBV13 to TRBJ2-1, with 7 bases lining up with TRBD1. Unmatched junction bases numbered 7, after V lost 4 bases and J lost 4 bases. The CDR3 totals 15 residues. Germline-derived CDR1 and CDR2 are PRHDT and FYEKMQ (reference sequence).

This clone was counted once. The chain joins TRBV7-2 to TRBJ2-4; 8 nucleotides line up with TRBD2. The germline V gene encodes CDR1 SGHTA and CDR2 FQGNSA. V lost 5 bases, J lost 0 bases, and 15 bases stayed unmatched. This CDR3 contains 19 residues. This CDR3 reads CASSRLVAGMSLAKNIQYF. CDR3 nucleotides: TGTGCCAGCAGCCGCCTGGTAGCGGGAATGTCTCTAGCCAAAAACATTCAGTACTTC.

The chain links TRBV10-3 to TRBJ1-1, with 12 bases fitting TRBD1. In germline, CDR1 is ENHRY, CDR2 SYGVKD. The V and J ends lost 2 bases and 5 bases, in that order; junction bases with no gene match: 6. The CDR3 has 16 residues. The CDR3 DNA follows: TGTGCCATCAGTGAGCCGGGGACAGGGGGCTCGACTGAAGCTTTCTTT. Its protein product is CAISEPGTGGSTEAFF.

In the case of this clone: This sample includes further DNA sequences coding for the same CDR3. The chain employs TRBV18 and TRBJ1-3, with 7 nucleotides matching TRBD1. Germline V gives CDR1 KGHSH, CDR2 LQKENI. This CDR3 comprises 15 residues. The V segment lost 2 bases and the J segment 0 bases; nucleotides outside the gene matches: 1. CDR3 sequence reads: CASSPKGASGNTIYF. In DNA form, the CDR3 reads TGTGCCAGCTCACCAAAGGGGGCCTCTGGAAACACCATATATTTT.

This chain connects TRBV5-6 to TRBJ1-2, with TRBD1 identical over 8 bases. The V gene end was trimmed by 4 bases and the J gene end by 4 bases; junction bases not matched to a gene: 3. CDR1 SGHDT and CDR2 YYEEEE come from the germline V gene. The CDR3 contains 13 residues. CDR3 region: CASSPGGGYGYTF. The CDR3 bases are TGTGCCAGCAGCCCAGGGGGCGGCTATGGCTACACCTTC. Full variable domain (remainder filled in from reference TRBV5-6 and TRBJ1-2): DAGVTQSPTHLIKTRGQQVTLRCSPKSGHDTVSWYQQALGQGPQFIFQYYEEEERQRGNFPDRFSGHQFPNYSSELNVNALLLGDSALYLCASSPGGGYGYTFGSGTRLTVV.

The rearrangement uses TRBV5-1 and TRBJ2-7; 9 nucleotides match TRBD1. The CDR3 runs to 14 residues. Germline loops: CDR1 SGHRS, CDR2 YFSETQ. V shed 5 bases and J 1 base; nucleotides not matched to a gene: 4. DNA of the CDR3: TGCGCCAGCAGAACGGGACAGGGTTCCTACGAGCAGTACTTC. The encoded protein is CASRTGQGSYEQYF.

The chain has TRBV4-2 and TRBJ1-1, with 9 bases matching TRBD1. This CDR3 is 18 amino acids long. Germline trimming cut 1 base from V and 7 bases from J; bases unmatched to any gene: 16. CDR1 is LGHNA and CDR2 is YNFKEQ in the germline V gene. CDR3 sequence (DNA): TGTGCCAGCAGCCAAGCCGGGGCAGGGGACAGGGATAAGGTTGAAGCTTTCTTT. Protein: CASSQAGAGDRDKVEAFF.

This clone has only one observation. J is TRBJ2-7 and V is TRBV6-6; 9 bases align to TRBD1. The CDR3 contains 13 residues. The junction had 5 bases not matched to a gene; V was cut back by 7 bases and J by 4 bases. CDR1 is MNHNY, CDR2 SVGAGI, per germline (reference sequence). CDR3 sequence (DNA): TGTGCCAGCAAAGACAGGGGGAGGTACGAGCAGTACTTC. Translating it yields CASKDRGRYEQYF.